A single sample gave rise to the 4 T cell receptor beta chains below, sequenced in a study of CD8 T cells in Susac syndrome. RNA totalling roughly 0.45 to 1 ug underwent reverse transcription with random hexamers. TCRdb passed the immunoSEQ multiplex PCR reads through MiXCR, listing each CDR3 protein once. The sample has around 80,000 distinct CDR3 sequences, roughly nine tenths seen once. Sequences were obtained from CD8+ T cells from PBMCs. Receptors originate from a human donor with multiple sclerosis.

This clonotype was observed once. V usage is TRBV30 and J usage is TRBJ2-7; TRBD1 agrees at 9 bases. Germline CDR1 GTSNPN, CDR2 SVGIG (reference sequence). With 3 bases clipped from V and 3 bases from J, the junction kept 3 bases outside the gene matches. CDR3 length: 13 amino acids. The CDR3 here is CAWRPTGGYEQYF. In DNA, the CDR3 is TGTGCCTGGAGACCGACAGGGGGCTACGAGCAGTACTTC.

The chain's CDR3 is CASSQVFSSAISEQFF. The DNA of the CDR3 is TGTGCCAGCAGCCAAGTCTTTTCTAGCGCTATCTCTGAGCAGTTCTTC. The chain joins TRBV3-1 to TRBJ2-1, with D tentatively TRBD2 (6 bases). Looked up from germline, CDR1 is LGHDT and CDR2 is YNNKEL (reference sequence). The V gene lost 1 base and the J gene lost 9 bases, with 19 bases spanning the gap. The CDR3 runs 16 residues.

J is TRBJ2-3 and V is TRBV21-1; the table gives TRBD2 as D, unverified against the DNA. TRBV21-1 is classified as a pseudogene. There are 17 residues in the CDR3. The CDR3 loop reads CASSKARARTPPDTQYF. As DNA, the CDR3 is TGTGCCAGCAGCAAAGCGCGGGCTAGGACCCCACCGGATACGCAGTATTTT.

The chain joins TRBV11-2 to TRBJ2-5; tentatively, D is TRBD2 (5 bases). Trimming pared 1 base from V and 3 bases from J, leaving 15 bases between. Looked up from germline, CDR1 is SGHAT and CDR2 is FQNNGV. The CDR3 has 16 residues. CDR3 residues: CASSLVGGYPEETQYF. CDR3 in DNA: TGTGCCAGCAGCTTAGTGGGCGGGTACCCCGAAGAGACCCAGTACTTC.